The 30 T cell receptor beta chains listed next were all sequenced from one sample in a study of T cells in women clearing cervical HPV infection. Libraries were prepared by immunoSEQ multiplex PCR; TCRdb keeps only in-frame clonotypes and omits some of them. The listing records about 22,000 clones. The sample taken for sequencing was blood buffy coat. These receptors were taken from a woman between 18 and 75 years old with a cervical HPV16 infection that either progressed to CIN3+ or cleared (not recorded which).

A word on this clone: The observed sequence ends 3 residues before the CDR3 terminus, with the missing tail filled in from the germline J gene. This chain uses TRBV2 with TRBJ2-4; possibly TRBD1 for D (6 bases). Germline V gene data show CDR1 as SNHLY and CDR2 as FYNNEI. The CDR3 extends over 14 amino acids. The CDR3 here is CASRQDRLYYGQYF. The sequenced CDR3 bases are TGTGCCAGCAGACAAGACAGGTTGTACTATGGT.

Remarks on this clone: The missing CDR3 end, 3 residues past where the read stops, is filled in from the germline J gene. V gene TRBV6-1 combines with J gene TRBJ1-4, with 9 bases fitting TRBD1. CDR1 is MNHNS, CDR2 SASEGT, per germline. The CDR3 spans 16 residues. CDR3 amino acids: CASSEAARQGVSPLFF. The part of the CDR3 DNA that was read is TGTGCCAGCAGTGAAGCGGCCCGACAGGGGGTTTCACCA.

Frequency places this clone as medium-sized (0.01 to 0.1%). The DNA ends 3 residues before the CDR3 does, and the rest of the CDR3 is filled in from the germline J gene. The V gene is TRBV19, the J gene TRBJ2-3, with 7 positions matching TRBD2. Germline-derived CDR1 and CDR2 are LNHDA and SQIVND (reference sequence). The CDR3 extends over 15 amino acids. V was pared by 3 bases and J by 2 bases, with 5 bases of the junction left unmatched. CDR3 DNA (partial): TGTGCCAGTAGTATCTGGCGGGGGAACACAGATACG. Its protein is CASSIWRGNTDT. The entire CDR3 sequence reads CASSIWRGNTDTQYF.

As to this clone: The CDR3 extends 3 residues past the end of the read, so its final part is completed from the germline J gene. The rearrangement links TRBV18 to TRBJ2-6; a weak D match, TRBD1 (5 bases). From germline, CDR1 is KGHSH and CDR2 LQKENI. Deletions cut 0 bases from V and 2 bases from J, with 11 bases between. The CDR3 totals 17 residues. The CDR3 sequence is CASSPPNRPTGANVLTF. The CDR3 DNA, read in part, is TGTGCCAGCTCACCACCGAACAGGCCAACTGGGGCCAACGTC.

On this clone itself: The read terminates 3 residues ahead of where the CDR3 ends, so the germline J gene completes it. The J gene is TRBJ2-1, the V gene TRBV20-1; 11 bases agree with TRBD2. V lost 1 base, J lost 4 bases, and 15 bases stayed unmatched. Germline V lookup: CDR1 DFQATT, CDR2 SNEGSKA (reference sequence). The CDR3 extends over 19 amino acids. The part of the CDR3 DNA that was read is TGCAGTGCTAGAGTACTAGCGGGAGCTGGGTTAAGCCCGTACAATGAG. Amino acid sequence: CSARVLAGAGLSPYNE. The entire CDR3 is CSARVLAGAGLSPYNEQFF.

As for this clone: Read data end 3 residues before the CDR3 end; the end is taken from the germline J gene. The chain uses TRBV5-4 and TRBJ2-1; 11 bases fit TRBD2. The CDR3 consists of 15 residues. Germline loops: CDR1 SGHNT, CDR2 YYREEE (reference sequence). The V gene end was trimmed by 4 bases and the J gene end by 2 bases; junction bases not matched to a gene: 2. This CDR3 is CASSLSGGAYNEQFF. The part of the CDR3 DNA that was read is TGTGCCAGCAGCCTTAGCGGGGGGGCCTACAATGAG.

In regard to this clone: The read halts 3 residues ahead of the CDR3 end, with the missing end drawn from the germline J gene. The chain joins TRBV7-2 to TRBJ2-7; D might be TRBD1 (6 bases). The germline CDR1 and CDR2 sequences are SGHTA and FQGNSA. V gave up 5 bases and J gave up 0 bases, with 11 bases separating them. The CDR3 is 14 amino acids. The covered CDR3 bases are TGTGCCAGCAGCAAAACAGGGTCCTCCTACGAG. Encoded protein: CASSKTGSSYE. The complete CDR3 protein is CASSKTGSSYEQYF.

Remarks on this clone: Read data end 3 residues before the CDR3 end; the end is taken from the germline J gene. The chain links TRBV28 to TRBJ2-6, with D possibly matching TRBD1 (6 bases). Germline V lookup: CDR1 MDHEN, CDR2 SYDVKM. CDR3 length equals 17 residues. The V end was cut by 4 bases, the J end by 0 bases, with 13 bases between. Incomplete CDR3 DNA: TGTGCCAGCAGTTACCCAACAGGGAGCTCTGGGGCCAACGTC. Protein: CASSYPTGSSGANV. The entire CDR3 sequence reads CASSYPTGSSGANVLTF.

On this clone itself: The CDR3 end is not reached by the read, which stops 3 residues before it; the germline J gene fills it in. This chain connects TRBV5-1 to TRBJ2-1; a possible D gene is TRBD2 (7 bases). The V end was cut by 4 bases, the J end by 5 bases, with 25 bases between. This CDR3 is 18 amino acids long. Germline lookup yields CDR1 SGHRS and CDR2 YFSETQ. Partial CDR3 DNA: TGCGCCAGCAGCACCCTTGGGCGGGGGCCGGAAGTGAACAATGAG. Protein sequence: CASSTLGRGPEVNNE. The full CDR3 is CASSTLGRGPEVNNEQFF. The whole variable domain, filled in from reference TRBV5-1 and TRBJ2-1, reads KAGVTQTPRYLIKTRGQQVTLSCSPISGHRSVSWYQQTPGQGLQFLFEYFSETQRNKGNFPGRFSGRQFSNSRSEMNVSTLELGDSALYLCASSTLGRGPEVNNEQFFGPGTRLTVL.

A note on this clone: The read ends 3 residues before the CDR3 terminus; that terminus is restored from the germline J gene. This sequence joins TRBV20-1 and TRBJ2-5, with TRBD2 as a possible D gene (6 bases). Germline assignment: CDR1 DFQATT and CDR2 SNEGSKA (reference sequence). The CDR3 has 15 amino acids. Trimming stripped 0 bases from V and 5 bases from J, with 16 bases between. The chain's CDR3 is CSARDGGWAGETQYF. The part of the CDR3 DNA that was read is TGCAGTGCTAGAGATGGGGGGTGGGCTGGGGAGACC.

Comment on this clone: The read stops 3 residues short of the end of the CDR3; the missing end is completed from the germline J gene. This chain joins TRBV2 and TRBJ2-3, with 7 nucleotides matching TRBD2. CDR3 length: 15 amino acids. Per the germline V gene, CDR1 is SNHLY and CDR2 is FYNNEI. CDR3 DNA (partial): TGTGCCAGCAGTGATTCATTCGGGGGGAATCAGCCG. Translating it yields CASSDSFGGNQP. The full CDR3 is CASSDSFGGNQPQYF.

As regards this clone: The read terminates 3 residues before the CDR3 end, so the remaining end is supplied by the germline J gene. The chain uses TRBV7-9 and TRBJ2-5; no clear D. Trimming removed 1 base at V and 1 base at J, with 7 bases between. This CDR3 comprises 14 residues. CDR1 and CDR2 from the germline V gene are SEHNR and FQNEAQ (reference sequence). CDR3: CASSLGAGQETQYF. Partial CDR3 DNA: TGTGCCAGCAGCTTAGGGGCAGGCCAAGAGACC. Full variable domain (remainder filled in from reference TRBV7-9 and TRBJ2-5): DTGVSQNPRHKITKRGQNVTFRCDPISEHNRLYWYRQTLGQGPEFLTYFQNEAQLEKSRLLSDRFSAERPKGSFSTLEIQRTEQGDSAMYLCASSLGAGQETQYFGPGTRLLVL.

The part of the CDR3 DNA that was read is TGTGCCAGTAGTATAGATCAATTATGGATCTCTGGGGCCAACGTG. Amino acid sequence: CASSIDQLWISGANV. The whole CDR3 protein is CASSIDQLWISGANVLFF. This chain links TRBV19 with TRBJ2-2; D might be TRBD1 (5 bases). The read ends 3 residues before the CDR3 terminus; that terminus is restored from the germline J gene. CDR1 is LNHDA, CDR2 SQIVND, per germline (reference sequence). CDR3 length: 18 residues.

Worth noting for this clone: The CDR3 end lies 3 residues beyond the end of the read and is filled in from the germline J gene. The chain is built from TRBV20-1 and TRBJ2-3; D is perhaps TRBD1 (6 bases). CDR1 is DFQATT and CDR2 is SNEGSKA in the germline V gene (reference sequence). Trimming removed 0 bases at V and 4 bases at J, with 11 bases between. The CDR3 has 14 residues. CDR3 region: CSARETGASDTQYF. The part of the CDR3 DNA that was read is TGCAGTGCTAGAGAGACAGGAGCTTCAGATACG.

For this clone: Sequencing ends 3 residues short of the CDR3 end; the germline J gene provides the rest. J is TRBJ1-2 and V is TRBV18; 8 bases fit TRBD1. Germline V lookup: CDR1 KGHSH, CDR2 LQKENI. The CDR3 covers 17 residues. This CDR3 reads CASSPPVRDRLNNDYTF. The part of the CDR3 DNA that was read is TGTGCCAGCTCACCACCGGTTCGGGACAGGCTCAACAATGAC.

Comment on this clone: The read comes to an end 3 residues before the CDR3 does, leaving the germline J gene to fill in the end. This chain joins TRBV5-1 and TRBJ2-1; tentative D call: TRBD2 (5 bases). The V and J ends lost 1 base and 4 bases respectively, with 18 bases between them. The germline V gene has CDR1 SGHRS and CDR2 YFSETQ. The CDR3 runs to 17 residues. This CDR3 is CASSLNPSGILYNEQFF. The CDR3 DNA, read in part, is TGCGCCAGCAGCTTGAACCCAAGCGGAATACTATACAATGAG.

Regarding this clone: The DNA ends 3 residues before the CDR3 does, and the rest of the CDR3 is filled in from the germline J gene. The V and J genes are TRBV30 and TRBJ2-2; D is perhaps TRBD2 (7 bases). Germline values: CDR1 GTSNPN, CDR2 SVGIG (reference sequence). The length of the CDR3 is 14 residues. This CDR3 is CAGPSRAGANVLFF. The sequenced CDR3 bases are TGTGCCGGCCCTTCTCGGGCGGGGGCCAACGTG.

Note on this clone: Its ends do not fully match the called genes, so a read error is possible. The DNA ends 3 residues before the CDR3 does, and the rest of the CDR3 is filled in from the germline J gene. The genes are TRBV5-4 and TRBJ2-3; D is possibly TRBD2 (7 bases). This CDR3 region has 15 residues. CDR1 SGHNT and CDR2 YYREEE come from the germline V gene (reference sequence). CDR3 amino acids: CASSKDAGGAETQYF. The CDR3 bases that were read are TGTGCCAGCAGCAAAGACGCTGGGGGGGCAGAGACG.

Comment on this clone: The CDR3 is cut off 3 residues early in the read; its end comes from the germline J gene. This chain connects TRBV20-1 to TRBJ2-5; tentatively, D is TRBD1 (5 bases). Germline V lookup: CDR1 DFQATT, CDR2 SNEGSKA (reference sequence). The CDR3 runs to 14 residues. V was pared by 5 bases and J by 4 bases, with 17 bases between. CDR3 DNA, as far as it was read: TGCAGTGCTGAGCAGGGTCTTGCTATAGAGACC. Its translation: CSAEQGLAIET. The full-length CDR3 reads as CSAEQGLAIETQYF.

Of note for this clone: The CDR3 end lies 3 residues beyond the end of the read and is filled in from the germline J gene. This chain links TRBV19 with TRBJ1-2; unclear D gene. The germline CDR1 and CDR2 sequences are LNHDA and SQIVND (reference sequence). CDR3 length equals 15 residues. CDR3 DNA (partial): TGTGCCAGTAGTAAGAAACCCAGCCAAGGGTACGAC. The encoded protein is CASSKKPSQGYD. The complete CDR3 protein is CASSKKPSQGYDYTF.

A note on this clone: The sequence runs out 3 residues before the end of the CDR3; the remainder is reconstructed from the germline J gene. The chain employs TRBV7-9 and TRBJ1-2, with a weak D call TRBD1 (6 bases). CDR1 and CDR2 from the germline V gene are SEHNR and FQNEAQ (reference sequence). The CDR3 extends over 15 amino acids. The sequenced part of the CDR3 DNA is TGTGCCAGCAGCGCCAGGGGTCGGAGTACCCATACC. This sequence encodes CASSARGRSTHT. The full-length CDR3 reads as CASSARGRSTHTYTF.

On this clone: The read ends 3 residues shy of where the CDR3 ends; the end is completed using the germline J gene. This rearrangement joins TRBV6-2 or TRBV6-3 to TRBJ2-1; D is undetermined. The CDR3 has 13 residues. Germline lookup yields CDR1 MNHEY and CDR2 SVGEGT. The germline V and J ends were trimmed by 6 bases and 4 bases, with 10 bases remaining between them. Partial CDR3 DNA: TGTGCCAGCAGGGCGGCCGGATACAATGAG. It codes for CASRAAGYNE. The complete CDR3 reads CASRAAGYNEQFF.

As to this clone: Read sequence stops 3 residues before the CDR3 end, and the germline J gene provides the missing end. The V call is TRBV30, the J call TRBJ1-4, with no clear D. Looked up from germline, CDR1 is GTSNPN and CDR2 is SVGIG (reference sequence). This CDR3 is 13 amino acids long. CDR3 in amino acids: CAWSNTPNSPLFF. CDR3 DNA (partial): TGTGCCTGGAGTAATACTCCTAATTCACCA.

Turning to this clone: The read ends 3 residues shy of where the CDR3 ends; the end is completed using the germline J gene. The chain combines TRBV20-1 with TRBJ2-5; 9 nucleotides align to TRBD2. CDR3 length: 16 amino acids. Germline V lookup: CDR1 DFQATT, CDR2 SNEGSKA (reference sequence). V was clipped by 5 bases and J by 7 bases; unmatched bases: 17. CDR3 protein: CSAPSTGTSPLGTQYF. The CDR3 DNA, read in part, is TGCAGTGCTCCAAGTACCGGGACTAGCCCTCTCGGGACC.

With regard to this clone: Sequencing ends 3 residues short of the CDR3 end; the germline J gene provides the rest. The gene calls are TRBV20-1 and TRBJ2-1; possible D gene TRBD2, 6 bases. The CDR3 has 13 residues. Germline V gene lookup returns CDR1 DFQATT and CDR2 SNEGSKA (reference sequence). The V end was cut by 4 bases, the J end by 7 bases, with 14 bases between. CDR3 bases read: TGCAGTGCTACTCGAGCGGGCCTGAATGAG. Encoded protein: CSATRAGLNE. The whole CDR3 protein is CSATRAGLNEQFF.

On this clone itself: The CDR3 end falls 3 residues outside the read, so it is completed with the germline J gene. V is TRBV6-1 and J is TRBJ1-4; tentatively, D is TRBD1 (5 bases). This CDR3 is 16 amino acids long. Germline V gene data show CDR1 as MNHNS and CDR2 as SASEGT. CDR3 sequence: CASSDLGFRVTGKLFF. The DNA read from the CDR3 is TGTGCCAGCAGTGATTTAGGTTTCAGGGTCACCGGGAAA.

About this clone itself: The read terminates 3 residues ahead of where the CDR3 ends, so the germline J gene completes it. The chain has TRBV7-7 and TRBJ2-3, with 8 bases aligning to TRBD2. Germline CDR1 is SSHAT and CDR2 is FNYEAQ (reference sequence). The CDR3 totals 14 residues. The CDR3 reads CASSSGTSVETQYF. Partial CDR3 DNA: TGTGCCAGCAGCTCCGGGACTAGTGTTGAGACG.

Comments on this clone: The sequence runs out 3 residues before the end of the CDR3; the remainder is reconstructed from the germline J gene. V is TRBV6-2 or TRBV6-3 and J is TRBJ1-2; TRBD1 aligns across 10 bases. CDR3 length: 15 residues. CDR1 and CDR2 (germline): MNHEY, SVGEGT. The part of the CDR3 DNA that was read is TGTGCCAGCAGAGACAGGGGGCCCCTCTCCTACGAC. Protein product: CASRDRGPLSYD. The whole CDR3 reads CASRDRGPLSYDYTF.

Details on this clone: From the germline J gene comes the end of the CDR3, since the read stops 3 residues before it. V and J are TRBV5-4 and TRBJ2-7; perhaps TRBD1 as D (5 bases). The CDR3 is 13 amino acids. The V and J ends lost 4 bases and 3 bases respectively, with 11 bases between them. Looked up from germline, CDR1 is SGHNT and CDR2 is YYREEE (reference sequence). The CDR3 bases that were read are TGTGCCAGCAGCCCAGGGATGGGCTACGAG. Amino acid sequence: CASSPGMGYE. The entire CDR3 protein is CASSPGMGYEQYF.

For this clone: The missing CDR3 end, 3 residues past where the read stops, is filled in from the germline J gene. V usage is TRBV20-1 and J usage is TRBJ1-4, with TRBD1 matching 9 bases. The CDR3 consists of 16 residues. The V segment lost 0 bases and the J segment 5 bases; nucleotides outside the gene matches: 7. CDR1 is DFQATT, CDR2 SNEGSKA, per germline (reference sequence). The CDR3 protein is CSARDGAGTGNEKLFF. The sequenced CDR3 bases are TGCAGTGCTAGAGATGGCGCGGGGACAGGGAATGAAAAA.